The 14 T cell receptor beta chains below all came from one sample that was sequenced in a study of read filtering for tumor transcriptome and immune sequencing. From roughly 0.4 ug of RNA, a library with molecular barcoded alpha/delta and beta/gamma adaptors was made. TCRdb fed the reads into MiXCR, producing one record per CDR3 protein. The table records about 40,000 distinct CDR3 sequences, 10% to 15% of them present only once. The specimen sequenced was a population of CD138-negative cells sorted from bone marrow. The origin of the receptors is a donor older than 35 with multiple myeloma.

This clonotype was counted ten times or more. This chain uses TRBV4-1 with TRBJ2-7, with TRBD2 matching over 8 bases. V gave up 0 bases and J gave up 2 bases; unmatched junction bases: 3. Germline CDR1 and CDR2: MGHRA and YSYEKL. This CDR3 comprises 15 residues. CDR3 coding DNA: TGCGCCAGCAGCCAAGATCCAGCGGGAGCCTACGAGCAGTACTTC. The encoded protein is CASSQDPAGAYEQYF.

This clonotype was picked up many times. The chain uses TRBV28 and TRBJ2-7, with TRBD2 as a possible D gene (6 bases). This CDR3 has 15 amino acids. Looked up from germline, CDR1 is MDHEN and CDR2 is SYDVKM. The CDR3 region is CGSFPTGTEIYEQYF. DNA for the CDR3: TGTGGCAGTTTTCCCACCGGGACTGAGATCTACGAGCAGTACTTC.

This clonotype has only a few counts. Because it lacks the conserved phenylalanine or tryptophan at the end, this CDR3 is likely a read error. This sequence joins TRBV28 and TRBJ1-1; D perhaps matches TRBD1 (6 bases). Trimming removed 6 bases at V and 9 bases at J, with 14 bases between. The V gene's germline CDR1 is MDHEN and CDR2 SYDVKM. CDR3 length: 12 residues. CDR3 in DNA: TGTGCCAGCAGCCGAGGGGGGACTAAAGCTTTCCTT. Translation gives CASSRGGTKAFL.

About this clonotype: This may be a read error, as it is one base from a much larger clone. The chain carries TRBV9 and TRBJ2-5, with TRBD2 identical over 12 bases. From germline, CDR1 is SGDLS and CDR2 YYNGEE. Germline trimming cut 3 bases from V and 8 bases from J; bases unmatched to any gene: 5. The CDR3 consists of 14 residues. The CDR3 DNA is TGTGCCAGCAGCGCGCGACTAGCGGGGGAAACCCAGTACTTC. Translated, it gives CASSARLAGETQYF. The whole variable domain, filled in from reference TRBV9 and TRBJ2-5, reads DSGVTQTPKHLITATGQRVTLRCSPRSGDLSVYWYQQSLDQGLQFLIQYYNGEERAKGNILERFSAQQFPDLHSELNLSSLELGDSALYFCASSARLAGETQYFGPGTRLLVL.

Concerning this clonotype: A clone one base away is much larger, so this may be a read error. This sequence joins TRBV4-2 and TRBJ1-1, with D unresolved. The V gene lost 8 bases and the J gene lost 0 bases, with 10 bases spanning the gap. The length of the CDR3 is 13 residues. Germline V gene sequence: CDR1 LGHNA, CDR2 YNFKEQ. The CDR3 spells CASRPSMNTEAFF. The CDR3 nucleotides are TGTGCCAGCCGCCCATCAATGAACACTGAAGCTTTCTTT.

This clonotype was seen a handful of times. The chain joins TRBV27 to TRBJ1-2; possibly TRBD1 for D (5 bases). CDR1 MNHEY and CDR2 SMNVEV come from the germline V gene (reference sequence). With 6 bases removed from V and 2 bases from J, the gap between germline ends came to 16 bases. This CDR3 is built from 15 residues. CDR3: CASSPTDRMNYGYTF. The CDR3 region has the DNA TGTGCCAGCAGCCCGACTGACAGAATGAACTATGGCTACACCTTC.

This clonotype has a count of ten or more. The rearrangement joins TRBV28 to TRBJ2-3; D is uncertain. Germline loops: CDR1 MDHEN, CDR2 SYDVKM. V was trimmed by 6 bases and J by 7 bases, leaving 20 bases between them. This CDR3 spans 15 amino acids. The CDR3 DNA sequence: TGTGCCAGCAGCCCCCATGAACCCGTCAACAATACGCAGTATTTT. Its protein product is CASSPHEPVNNTQYF.

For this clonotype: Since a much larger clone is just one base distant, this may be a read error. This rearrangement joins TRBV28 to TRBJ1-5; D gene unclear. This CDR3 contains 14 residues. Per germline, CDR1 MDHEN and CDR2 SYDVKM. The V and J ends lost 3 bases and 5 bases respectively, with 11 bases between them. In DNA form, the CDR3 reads TGTGCCAGCAGTTTCGGAACCGGCCATCAGCCCCAGCATTTT. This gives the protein CASSFGTGHQPQHF.

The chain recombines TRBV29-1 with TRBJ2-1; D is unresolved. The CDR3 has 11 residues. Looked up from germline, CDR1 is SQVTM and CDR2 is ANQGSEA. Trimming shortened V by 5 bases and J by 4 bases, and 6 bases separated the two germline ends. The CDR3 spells CSVPGYNEQFF. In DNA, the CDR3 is TGCAGCGTTCCCGGATACAATGAGCAGTTCTTC.

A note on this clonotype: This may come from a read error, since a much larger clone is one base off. Written as DNA, the CDR3 is TGCAGCGTTGTACAACAAGAGGCCCAGTACTTC. Residues: CSVVQQEAQYF. The gene calls are TRBV29-1 and TRBJ2-5, with D unclear. CDR1 and CDR2 from the germline V gene are SQVTM and ANQGSEA. The CDR3 has 11 amino acids.

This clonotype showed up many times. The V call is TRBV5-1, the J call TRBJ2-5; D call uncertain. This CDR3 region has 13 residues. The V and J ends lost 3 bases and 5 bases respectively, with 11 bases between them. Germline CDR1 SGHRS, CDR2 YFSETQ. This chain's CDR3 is CASSWLGVETQYF. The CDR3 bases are TGCGCCAGCAGCTGGCTGGGTGTGGAGACCCAGTACTTC.

CDR3 DNA: TGCGCCAGCAGTGAGTGGGGCCGGCCCCAGCATTTT. It codes for CASSEWGRPQHF. V and J are TRBV10-2 and TRBJ1-5; D may be TRBD1 (5 bases). V dropped 1 base and J dropped 9 bases, with 7 bases sitting between them. This CDR3 is 12 amino acids long. The germline V gene encodes CDR1 WSHSY and CDR2 SAAADI.

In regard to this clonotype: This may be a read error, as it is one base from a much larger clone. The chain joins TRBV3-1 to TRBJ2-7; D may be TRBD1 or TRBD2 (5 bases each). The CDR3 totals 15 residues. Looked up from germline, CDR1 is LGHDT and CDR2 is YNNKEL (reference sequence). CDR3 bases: TGTGTCAGCAGCCACCCGACAGAGGGAGTCTACGAGCAGTACTTC. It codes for CVSSHPTEGVYEQYF.

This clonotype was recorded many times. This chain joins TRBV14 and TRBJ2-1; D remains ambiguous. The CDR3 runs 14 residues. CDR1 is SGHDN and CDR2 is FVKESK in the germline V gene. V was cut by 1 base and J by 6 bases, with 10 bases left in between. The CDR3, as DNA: TGTGCCAGCAGCCAAGTAGGGCGGTTCAATGAGCAGTTCTTC. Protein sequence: CASSQVGRFNEQFF.